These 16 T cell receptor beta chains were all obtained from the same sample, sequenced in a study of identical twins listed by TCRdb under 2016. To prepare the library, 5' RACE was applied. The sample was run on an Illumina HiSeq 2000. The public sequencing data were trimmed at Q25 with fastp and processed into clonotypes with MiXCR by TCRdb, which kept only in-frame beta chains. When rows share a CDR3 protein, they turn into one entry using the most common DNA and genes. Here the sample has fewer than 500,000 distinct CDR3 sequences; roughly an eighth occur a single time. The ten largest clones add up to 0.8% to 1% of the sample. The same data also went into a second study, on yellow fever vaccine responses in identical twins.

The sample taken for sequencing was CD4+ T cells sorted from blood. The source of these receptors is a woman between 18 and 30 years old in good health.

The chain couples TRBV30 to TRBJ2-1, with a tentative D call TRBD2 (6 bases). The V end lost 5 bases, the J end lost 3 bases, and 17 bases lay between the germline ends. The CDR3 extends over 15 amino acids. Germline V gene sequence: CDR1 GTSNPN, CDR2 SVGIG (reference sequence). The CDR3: CAWLAPGLSYNEQFF. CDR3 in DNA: TGTGCCTGGCTGGCCCCGGGACTGAGCTACAATGAGCAGTTCTTC.

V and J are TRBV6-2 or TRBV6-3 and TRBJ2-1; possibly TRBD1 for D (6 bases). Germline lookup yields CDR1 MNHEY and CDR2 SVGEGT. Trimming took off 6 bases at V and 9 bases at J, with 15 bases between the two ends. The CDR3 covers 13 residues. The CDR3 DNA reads TGTGCCAGCAGGCGAGAACAGGGTACTGAGCAGTTCTTC. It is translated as CASRREQGTEQFF.

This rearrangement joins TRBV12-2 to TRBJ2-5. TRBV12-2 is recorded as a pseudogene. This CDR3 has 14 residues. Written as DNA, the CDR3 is TGTGCAAGTCGCTTTACCGGCAGGTCCGAGACCCAGTACTTC. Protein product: CASRFTGRSETQYF.

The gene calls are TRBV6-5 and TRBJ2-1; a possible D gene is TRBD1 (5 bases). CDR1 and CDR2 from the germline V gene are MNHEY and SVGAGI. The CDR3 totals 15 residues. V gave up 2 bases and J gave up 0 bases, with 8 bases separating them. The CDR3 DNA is TGTGCCAGCAGTTACGGGGCGGACTCCTACAATGAGCAGTTCTTC. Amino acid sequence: CASSYGADSYNEQFF.

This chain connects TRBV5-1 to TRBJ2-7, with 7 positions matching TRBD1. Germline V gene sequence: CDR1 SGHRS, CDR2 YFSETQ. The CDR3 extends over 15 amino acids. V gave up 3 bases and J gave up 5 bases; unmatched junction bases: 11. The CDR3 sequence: CASSYKTGRMDEQYF. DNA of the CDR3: TGCGCCAGCAGCTACAAGACAGGGAGAATGGACGAGCAGTACTTC.

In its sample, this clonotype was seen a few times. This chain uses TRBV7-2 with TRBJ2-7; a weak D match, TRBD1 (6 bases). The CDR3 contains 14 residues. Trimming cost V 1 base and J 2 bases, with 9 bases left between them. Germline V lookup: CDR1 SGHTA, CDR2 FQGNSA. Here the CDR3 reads CASSLVGGPYEQYF. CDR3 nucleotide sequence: TGTGCCAGCAGCTTAGTTGGGGGCCCCTACGAGCAGTACTTC.

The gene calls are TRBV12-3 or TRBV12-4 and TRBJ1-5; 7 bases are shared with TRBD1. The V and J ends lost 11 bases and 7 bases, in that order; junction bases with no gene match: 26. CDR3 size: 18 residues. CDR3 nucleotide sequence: TGTGCCCTCAGTTTAATGGGTGGGACAGTAGAAGCAAGCCAGCCCCAGCATTTT. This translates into CALSLMGGTVEASQPQHF.

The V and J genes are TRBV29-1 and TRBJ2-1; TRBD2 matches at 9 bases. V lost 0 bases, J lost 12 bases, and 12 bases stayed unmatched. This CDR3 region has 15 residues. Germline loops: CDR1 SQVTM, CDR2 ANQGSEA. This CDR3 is CSVEDHSGGTMRQFF. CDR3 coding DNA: TGCAGCGTTGAAGATCATAGCGGGGGTACAATGAGGCAGTTCTTC.

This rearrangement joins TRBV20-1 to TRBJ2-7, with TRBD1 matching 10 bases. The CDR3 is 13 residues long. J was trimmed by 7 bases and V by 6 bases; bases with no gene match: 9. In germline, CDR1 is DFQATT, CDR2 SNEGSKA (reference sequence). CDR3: CSAPSRTGGEQYF. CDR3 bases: TGCAGTGCCCCGAGCCGGACAGGGGGGGAGCAGTACTTC.

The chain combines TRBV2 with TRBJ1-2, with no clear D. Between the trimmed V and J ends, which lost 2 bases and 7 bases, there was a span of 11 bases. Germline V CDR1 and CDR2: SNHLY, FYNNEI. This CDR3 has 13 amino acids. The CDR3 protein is CASSENPAGGYTF. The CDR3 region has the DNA TGTGCCAGCAGTGAAAACCCTGCAGGTGGCTACACCTTC.

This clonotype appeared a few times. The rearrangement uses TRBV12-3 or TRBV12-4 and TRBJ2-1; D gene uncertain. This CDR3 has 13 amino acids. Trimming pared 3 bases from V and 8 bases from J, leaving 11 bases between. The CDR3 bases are TGTGCCAGCAGTTTTAGGAGCATCGATGAGCAGTTCTTC. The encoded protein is CASSFRSIDEQFF.

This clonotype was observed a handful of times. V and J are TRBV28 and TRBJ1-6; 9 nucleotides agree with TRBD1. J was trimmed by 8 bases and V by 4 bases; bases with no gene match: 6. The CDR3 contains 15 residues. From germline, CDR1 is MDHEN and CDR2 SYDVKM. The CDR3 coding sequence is TGTGCCAGCAGTTCTCGGGACAGGGTTCATTCACCCCTCCACTTT. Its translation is CASSSRDRVHSPLHF.

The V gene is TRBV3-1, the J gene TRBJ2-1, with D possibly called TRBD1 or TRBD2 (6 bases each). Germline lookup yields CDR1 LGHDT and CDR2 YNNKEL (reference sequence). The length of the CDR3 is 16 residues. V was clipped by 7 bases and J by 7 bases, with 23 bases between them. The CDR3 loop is CASTDRRGAGGNEQFF. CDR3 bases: TGTGCCAGCACCGACCGGAGGGGGGCTGGGGGGAATGAGCAGTTCTTC.

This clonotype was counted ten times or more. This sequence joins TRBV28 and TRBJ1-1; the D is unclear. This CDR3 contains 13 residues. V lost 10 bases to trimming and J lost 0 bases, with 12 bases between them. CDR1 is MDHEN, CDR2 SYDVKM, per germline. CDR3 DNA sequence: TGTGCCACCGAGTCCTACATGAACACTGAAGCTTTCTTT. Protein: CATESYMNTEAFF.

The chain's CDR3 is CASSFYYGTSGESSYNEQFF. The CDR3 nucleotides are TGTGCCAGCAGTTTTTATTACGGGACTAGCGGGGAGAGCTCCTACAATGAGCAGTTCTTC. V gene TRBV28 combines with J gene TRBJ2-1; 13 bases match TRBD2. J lost 0 bases, V lost 3 bases, and 11 bases had no gene match. Germline CDR1 MDHEN, CDR2 SYDVKM. The CDR3 has 20 residues.

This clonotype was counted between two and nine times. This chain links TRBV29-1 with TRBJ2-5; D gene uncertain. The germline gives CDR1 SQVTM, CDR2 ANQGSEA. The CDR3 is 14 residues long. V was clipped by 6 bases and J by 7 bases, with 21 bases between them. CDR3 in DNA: TGCAGCGTGTCCTTCAGCCAAACCGAGGCGACCCAGTACTTC. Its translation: CSVSFSQTEATQYF.